Following are 23 T cell receptor beta chains from one sample sequenced in a study of blood T cell repertoires in COVID-19. Clones were sequenced by immunoSEQ multiplex PCR, and TCRdb holds only the in-frame ones, with some missing. The sample shows more than 150,000 clones, around 83% of them seen only once. Sample: peripheral blood. These receptors all stem from a middle-aged woman with acute or convalescent COVID-19.

The chain has TRBV10-3 and TRBJ1-1; 9 bases line up with TRBD1. The germline CDR1 and CDR2 sequences are ENHRY and SYGVKD. V lost 3 bases, J lost 3 bases, and 5 bases stayed unmatched. CDR3 length: 15 amino acids. As DNA, the CDR3 is TGTGCCATCAGTGATACAGGGGGCACGTACACTGAAGCTTTCTTT. Translating gives CAISDTGGTYTEAFF.

V is TRBV28 and J is TRBJ2-1; 8 nucleotides match TRBD1. Germline loops: CDR1 MDHEN, CDR2 SYDVKM. After removal of 6 bases from V and 9 bases from J, the junction contained 22 bases not matched to a gene. This CDR3 contains 18 residues. The CDR3 reads CASSSKSPGGKAYSEQFF. The CDR3 nucleotides are TGTGCCAGCAGCAGCAAGAGTCCAGGGGGCAAAGCGTATAGTGAGCAGTTCTTC.

This chain connects TRBV27 to TRBJ1-6; 7 nucleotides agree with TRBD1. The V gene's germline CDR1 is MNHEY and CDR2 SMNVEV (reference sequence). J lost 8 bases, V lost 0 bases, and 7 bases had no gene match. The CDR3 consists of 16 residues. CDR3: CASSLSGDSFYSPLHF. For the CDR3, the DNA is TGTGCCAGCAGTTTATCAGGGGACAGTTTTTATTCACCCCTCCACTTT.

The V call is TRBV6-5, the J call TRBJ2-7; D is unresolved. Per germline, CDR1 MNHEY and CDR2 SVGAGI. This CDR3 has 13 amino acids. Trimming pared 5 bases from V and 9 bases from J, leaving 17 bases between. CDR3 sequence: CASSQRRDLGQYF. The CDR3 bases are TGTGCCAGCAGTCAACGCCGAGACCTAGGGCAGTACTTC.

This chain joins TRBV24-1 and TRBJ1-2; 9 positions agree with TRBD1. V lost 3 bases and J lost 8; bases outside the gene matches: 9. Germline CDR1 KGHDR, CDR2 SFDVKD. The CDR3 runs 15 residues. This CDR3 reads CATSDQGDRVSGYTF. The CDR3 coding sequence is TGTGCCACCAGTGATCAGGGGGACAGGGTCTCAGGCTACACCTTC.

This chain uses TRBV20-1 with TRBJ2-1, with 8 bases identical to TRBD2. The germline V gene encodes CDR1 DFQATT and CDR2 SNEGSKA (reference sequence). This CDR3 has 11 amino acids. The ends lost 6 bases at V and 10 bases at J; junction bases unmatched: 5. The CDR3 here is CSASPSGEQFF. CDR3 nucleotides: TGCAGTGCCAGTCCTAGCGGGGAGCAGTTCTTC.

In DNA form, the CDR3 reads TGTGCCAGCATCCGAGGACAGGGGGCCTACAATGAGCAGTTCTTC. This sequence encodes CASIRGQGAYNEQFF. The J gene is TRBJ2-1, the V gene TRBV28, with TRBD1 matching over 10 bases. Germline-derived CDR1 and CDR2 are MDHEN and SYDVKM. CDR3 length: 15 amino acids. Trimming took 7 bases from V and 2 from J; bases not matched to a gene: 5.

The J gene is TRBJ2-7, the V gene TRBV4-2; 15 bases are shared with TRBD2. CDR1 and CDR2 (germline): LGHNA, YNFKEQ. This CDR3 has 15 amino acids. The J segment lost 7 bases and the V segment lost 1 base, leaving 2 bases of the junction unmatched. CDR3 protein: CASSQGGTSGREQYF. CDR3 bases: TGTGCCAGCAGCCAAGGAGGGACTAGCGGGAGGGAGCAGTACTTC.

V usage is TRBV6-5 and J usage is TRBJ1-5, with D uncertain. V was pared by 5 bases and J by 6 bases, with 11 bases between. This CDR3 region has 13 residues. From germline, CDR1 is MNHEY and CDR2 SVGAGI. CDR3: CASSMGRVQPQHF. CDR3 coding DNA: TGTGCCAGCAGTATGGGGAGGGTTCAGCCCCAGCATTTT.

The chain is built from TRBV7-2 and TRBJ2-5, with 7 nucleotides matching TRBD2. The V and J ends lost 5 bases and 6 bases, in that order; junction bases with no gene match: 12. CDR1 is SGHTA and CDR2 is FQGNSA in the germline V gene. CDR3 length: 15 amino acids. The CDR3 sequence is CASSPSWGGGQTQYF. The CDR3 DNA sequence: TGTGCCAGCAGCCCGAGCTGGGGCGGGGGACAGACCCAGTACTTC.

This clone was seen a handful of times. The gene calls are TRBV27 and TRBJ2-7, with D perhaps matching TRBD1 (8 bases). Deletions cut 7 bases from V and 1 base from J, with 38 bases between. Germline loops: CDR1 MNHEY, CDR2 SMNVEV (reference sequence). The CDR3 is 22 amino acids. The CDR3 sequence: CASNAGTGLLGGPALGSYEQYF. CDR3 DNA: TGTGCCAGCAATGCCGGGACAGGCCTCCTCGGGGGGCCCGCTCTCGGGTCCTACGAGCAGTACTTC.

The gene calls are TRBV27 and TRBJ1-6; 7 bases fit TRBD1. V trimming: 4 bases; J trimming: 8 bases; junction bases outside the gene matches: 2. CDR3 length: 13 residues. Germline V gives CDR1 MNHEY, CDR2 SMNVEV (reference sequence). The CDR3, as DNA: TGTGCCAGCAGTTCACAGGGGTATTCACCCCTCCACTTT. Translation: CASSSQGYSPLHF.

This clone was seen just once. The chain joins TRBV5-8 to TRBJ2-1; D is unclear. Between the trimmed V and J ends, which lost 0 bases and 4 bases, there was a span of 5 bases. CDR1 and CDR2 from the germline V gene are SGHTS and YDEGEE. This CDR3 is built from 13 residues. The CDR3 loop is CASSLDRYNEQFF. CDR3 nucleotide sequence: TGTGCCAGCAGCTTGGATCGTTACAATGAGCAGTTCTTC.

The rearrangement links TRBV29-1 to TRBJ2-3, with D maybe TRBD2 (6 bases). The CDR3 runs to 13 residues. Deletions cut 5 bases from V and 1 base from J, with 10 bases between. Germline CDR1 reads SQVTM; CDR2 reads ANQGSEA. CDR3 protein: CSVRASGTDTQYF. CDR3 nucleotide sequence: TGCAGCGTTCGGGCTAGCGGCACAGATACGCAGTATTTT.

The gene calls are TRBV7-9 and TRBJ1-5; tentatively, D is TRBD1 (6 bases). Germline assignment: CDR1 SEHNR and CDR2 FQNEAQ (reference sequence). The CDR3 is 17 residues long. Trimming left V 1 base short and J 3 bases short, with 16 bases between. This CDR3 reads CASSLVRAGVINQPQHF. For the CDR3, the DNA is TGTGCCAGCAGCTTAGTGAGGGCAGGGGTTATCAATCAGCCCCAGCATTTT.

The chain employs TRBV7-9 and TRBJ2-1; 7 bases fit TRBD2. The V segment lost 4 bases and the J segment 9 bases; nucleotides outside the gene matches: 18. The CDR3 consists of 17 residues. Germline CDR1 is SEHNR and CDR2 is FQNEAQ (reference sequence). CDR3 protein: CASSSVRGRETILEQFF. In DNA, the CDR3 is TGTGCCAGCAGCTCGGTAAGAGGGCGGGAGACGATACTTGAGCAGTTCTTC.

The CDR3 region is CASSPSQGALDQPQHF. CDR3 in DNA: TGTGCCAGCAGTCCATCCCAGGGGGCGCTTGATCAGCCCCAGCATTTT. The chain couples TRBV28 to TRBJ1-5; 8 bases are a match to TRBD1. Looked up from germline, CDR1 is MDHEN and CDR2 is SYDVKM. This CDR3 contains 16 residues. V trimming: 5 bases; J trimming: 5 bases; junction bases outside the gene matches: 11. The entire variable domain, with the rest obtained from reference TRBV28 and TRBJ1-5, is as follows: DVKVTQSSRYLVKRTGEKVFLECVQDMDHENMFWYRQDPGLGLRLIYFSYDVKMKEKGDIPEGYSVSREKKERFSLILESASTNQTSMYLCASSPSQGALDQPQHFGDGTRLSIL.

The chain carries TRBV10-3 and TRBJ2-1, with 7 bases matching TRBD2. The V gene end was trimmed by 0 bases and the J gene end by 3 bases; junction bases not matched to a gene: 8. Germline V gene data show CDR1 as ENHRY and CDR2 as SYGVKD. The CDR3 is 17 residues long. In DNA, the CDR3 is TGTGCCATCAGTGAGTCTGAGGCTAGCGGAGACTACAATGAGCAGTTCTTC. This translates into CAISESEASGDYNEQFF.

This chain links TRBV18 with TRBJ1-2; 7 bases match TRBD1. The CDR3 is 13 amino acids. Germline CDR1 is KGHSH and CDR2 is LQKENI. V was pared by 3 bases and J by 5 bases, with 3 bases of the junction left unmatched. In DNA form, the CDR3 reads TGTGCCAGCTCACCGGGACAGTTATATGGCTACACCTTC. Translating it yields CASSPGQLYGYTF.

This clone was observed once. The chain recombines TRBV19 with TRBJ2-1; 11 bases match TRBD2. CDR1 LNHDA and CDR2 SQIVND come from the germline V gene (reference sequence). The CDR3 consists of 19 residues. After removal of 2 bases from V and 1 base from J, the junction contained 10 bases not matched to a gene. CDR3 sequence: CASSISSLAGGVSYNEQFF. CDR3 bases: TGTGCCAGTAGTATATCGTCCTTAGCGGGAGGGGTATCCTACAATGAGCAGTTCTTC. The variable domain in full, completed from reference TRBV19 and TRBJ2-1, reads DGGITQSPKYLFRKEGQNVTLSCEQNLNHDAMYWYRQDPGQGLRLIYYSQIVNDFQKGDIAEGYSVSREKKESFPLTVTSAQKNPTAFYLCASSISSLAGGVSYNEQFFGPGTRLTVL.

The V and J genes are TRBV19 and TRBJ1-3; D is unresolved. V gave up 5 bases and J gave up 4 bases, with 15 bases separating them. Germline loops: CDR1 LNHDA, CDR2 SQIVND (reference sequence). The CDR3 loop spans 15 amino acids. The CDR3 DNA is TGTGCCAGTAGTCCACACCTGGGCACCGGAAACACCATATATTTT. Protein: CASSPHLGTGNTIYF.

The rearrangement links TRBV7-6 to TRBJ2-3; TRBD1 is a possible D gene (6 bases). Germline CDR1 is SGHVS and CDR2 is FNYEAQ. V was shortened by 5 bases and J by 4 bases, with 16 bases between the two germline ends. The CDR3 runs to 15 residues. Here the CDR3 reads CASSRQTGLADTQYF. The CDR3 nucleotides read TGTGCCAGCAGCCGTCAGACAGGTCTGGCAGATACGCAGTATTTT. Full variable domain (rest looked up from reference TRBV7-6 and TRBJ2-3): GAGVSQSPRYKVTKRGQDVALRCDPISGHVSLYWYRQALGQGPEFLTYFNYEAQQDKSGLPNDRFSAERPEGSISTLTIQRTEQRDSAMYRCASSRQTGLADTQYFGPGTRLTVL.

The chain recombines TRBV28 with TRBJ1-2, with 7 nucleotides matching TRBD1. The CDR3 spans 14 residues. J lost 5 bases, V lost 2 bases, and 5 bases had no gene match. Germline lookup yields CDR1 MDHEN and CDR2 SYDVKM. As DNA, the CDR3 is TGTGCCAGCAGTTTACACGACAGGGCGTATGGCTACACCTTC. Amino acids: CASSLHDRAYGYTF.